This passage covers 25 T cell receptor beta chains from one sample sequenced in a study of T cell responses to AZD1222 COVID-19 vaccine. Assay used: immunoSEQ multiplex PCR; TCRdb lists only in-frame clones, some missing. The sample holds about 140,000 clones; 93% are singletons and the top ten take more than 0.7%. The input for sequencing was peripheral blood, taken on day 0 of MenACWY control vaccination. These receptor sequences come from an adult in good health.

V gene TRBV5-4 combines with J gene TRBJ2-2; no definite D call. Germline V CDR1 and CDR2: SGHNT, YYREEE (reference sequence). The V and J ends lost 0 bases and 6 bases respectively, with 9 bases between them. This CDR3 spans 14 amino acids. CDR3 residues: CASSLGTSAGELFF. The CDR3 nucleotides are TGTGCCAGCAGCTTGGGGACGAGCGCCGGGGAGCTGTTTTTT.

This clone has just a few counts. The chain joins TRBV2 to TRBJ1-5; unclear D gene. Per germline, CDR1 SNHLY and CDR2 FYNNEI. The CDR3 has 14 residues. Trimming left V 5 bases short and J 5 bases short, with 13 bases between. CDR3 amino acids: CASSNSLRDQPQHF. CDR3 bases: TGTGCCAGCAGTAACAGTTTACGTGATCAGCCCCAGCATTTT.

The CDR3: CASSQGTGDLLSYEQYF. The CDR3 nucleotides read TGTGCCAGCAGCCAAGGGACAGGGGACCTCTTATCCTACGAGCAGTACTTC. The gene calls are TRBV4-2 and TRBJ2-7, with 9 bases aligning to TRBD1. Germline lookup yields CDR1 LGHNA and CDR2 YNFKEQ. The CDR3 is made up of 17 amino acids. V was clipped by 1 base and J by 1 base; unmatched bases: 8.

There are a few counts of this clone. The genes are TRBV19 and TRBJ1-2; D call uncertain. Trimming stripped 5 bases from V and 0 bases from J, with 16 bases between. The germline V gene has CDR1 LNHDA and CDR2 SQIVND (reference sequence). This CDR3 contains 16 residues. The CDR3 spells CASSQEVLVPNYGYTF. The CDR3 DNA reads as TGTGCCAGTAGTCAAGAGGTCCTGGTTCCTAACTATGGCTACACCTTC. Supplemented by reference TRBV19 and TRBJ1-2, the full variable domain reads DGGITQSPKYLFRKEGQNVTLSCEQNLNHDAMYWYRQDPGQGLRLIYYSQIVNDFQKGDIAEGYSVSREKKESFPLTVTSAQKNPTAFYLCASSQEVLVPNYGYTFGSGTRLTVV.

The chain employs TRBV6-5 and TRBJ1-2; D uncertain. The germline gives CDR1 MNHEY, CDR2 SVGAGI. This CDR3 spans 12 amino acids. V was clipped by 8 bases and J by 1 base, with 8 bases between them. The CDR3 DNA follows: TGTGCCAGCCGAAAAGATAACTATGGCTACACCTTC. It yields the protein CASRKDNYGYTF.

This chain joins TRBV2 and TRBJ2-5; the match to TRBD2 covers 11 bases. This CDR3 comprises 15 residues. V shed 2 bases and J 5 bases; nucleotides not matched to a gene: 4. The germline gives CDR1 SNHLY, CDR2 FYNNEI. In DNA, the CDR3 is TGTGCCAGCAGTGAACAACTAGCGGGGGCGGAGACCCAGTACTTC. This encodes CASSEQLAGAETQYF.

The chain carries TRBV2 and TRBJ1-1; TRBD1 matches at 7 bases. Losses at the gene ends were 5 bases for V and 7 bases for J; bases not matched to a gene: 4. This CDR3 is built from 12 residues. Germline values: CDR1 SNHLY, CDR2 FYNNEI. In DNA form, the CDR3 reads TGTGCCAGCAGTCGACAGGGTTTTGAAGCTTTCTTT. Amino acids: CASSRQGFEAFF.

The chain links TRBV5-6 to TRBJ2-7; the D gene is possibly TRBD1 (6 bases). The CDR3 length is 13 residues. V was trimmed by 4 bases and J by 2 bases, leaving 10 bases between them. Germline V CDR1 and CDR2: SGHDT, YYEEEE. The CDR3 spells CASSRGGPYEQYF. The DNA for the CDR3 is TGTGCCAGCAGCCGAGGGGGACCCTACGAGCAGTACTTC.

V usage is TRBV4-3 and J usage is TRBJ1-4; D perhaps matches TRBD1 (5 bases). From germline, CDR1 is LGHNA and CDR2 YSLEER. This CDR3 is built from 15 residues. With 4 bases removed from V and 6 bases from J, the gap between germline ends came to 15 bases. CDR3 amino acids: CASSPLGEQDEKLFF. CDR3 in DNA: TGCGCCAGCAGCCCCCTGGGAGAACAGGATGAAAAACTGTTTTTT.

This chain connects TRBV6-4 to TRBJ2-1; 11 bases are shared with TRBD2. J lost 7 bases, V lost 6 bases, and 8 bases had no gene match. The CDR3 is 15 residues long. Germline V gene data show CDR1 as MRHNA and CDR2 as SNTAGT. The CDR3 nucleotides are TGTGCCAGCAGCGAGGGACTAGCGGTCCTAAATGAGCAGTTCTTC. Its protein product is CASSEGLAVLNEQFF.

The table lists this clone with a few counts. The CDR3 bases are TGTGCCAGCAGCCAAGTGGGGGAAAAACTGTTTTTT. This sequence encodes CASSQVGEKLFF. This chain uses TRBV14 with TRBJ1-4, with no clear D. The length of the CDR3 is 12 residues. The V end was cut by 1 base, the J end by 8 bases, with 5 bases between. CDR1 SGHDN and CDR2 FVKESK come from the germline V gene.

The chain has TRBV5-1 and TRBJ2-7; possibly TRBD2 for D (6 bases). CDR1 is SGHRS and CDR2 is YFSETQ in the germline V gene. Trimming stripped 4 bases from V and 4 bases from J, with 18 bases between. The CDR3 sequence is 15 residues long. CDR3 in amino acids: CASSPTPGVGYEQYF. The CDR3, as DNA: TGCGCCAGCAGCCCAACCCCGGGGGTCGGTTACGAGCAGTACTTC. The full variable domain, its missing parts supplied by reference TRBV5-1 and TRBJ2-7, is KAGVTQTPRYLIKTRGQQVTLSCSPISGHRSVSWYQQTPGQGLQFLFEYFSETQRNKGNFPGRFSGRQFSNSRSEMNVSTLELGDSALYLCASSPTPGVGYEQYFGPGTRLTVT.

CDR3 region: CASHLREGSSYNEQFF. CDR3 sequence (DNA): TGTGCCAGCCACCTCCGCGAAGGAAGCTCCTACAATGAGCAGTTCTTC. The chain employs TRBV18 and TRBJ2-1, with D hard to call. Germline loops: CDR1 KGHSH, CDR2 LQKENI. V lost 8 bases, J lost 0 bases, and 17 bases lay in between. The CDR3 has 16 amino acids.

CDR3 sequence (DNA): TGTGCCAGCATTAAGACAGGGGCTAACACCGGGGAGCTGTTTTTT. This sequence encodes CASIKTGANTGELFF. V gene TRBV6-5 combines with J gene TRBJ2-2; the match to TRBD1 covers 8 bases. Germline trimming cut 7 bases from V and 2 bases from J; bases unmatched to any gene: 6. The germline gives CDR1 MNHEY, CDR2 SVGAGI. The CDR3 loop spans 15 amino acids.

J is TRBJ2-6 and V is TRBV18; tentative D call: TRBD1 (5 bases). Germline CDR1 KGHSH, CDR2 LQKENI. V lost 6 bases, J lost 1 base, and 7 bases lay in between. The CDR3 covers 14 residues. CDR3 DNA: TGTGCCAGCTCCCCAGGGTCTGGGGCCAACGTCCTGACTTTC. This encodes CASSPGSGANVLTF.

The chain combines TRBV9 with TRBJ1-6, with no clear D. V was shortened by 5 bases and J by 6 bases, with 12 bases between the two germline ends. This CDR3 is built from 14 residues. Per germline, CDR1 SGDLS and CDR2 YYNGEE. The chain's CDR3 is CASRSRAPNSPLHF. CDR3 nucleotides: TGTGCCAGCAGGAGCCGGGCACCTAATTCACCCCTCCACTTT.

The chain is built from TRBV4-2 and TRBJ2-3, with 9 bases lining up with TRBD2. The CDR3 is 17 residues long. Per the germline V gene, CDR1 is LGHNA and CDR2 is YNFKEQ. V lost 1 base and J lost 5; bases outside the gene matches: 10. CDR3 protein: CASSQVSGGGAEDTQYF. CDR3 DNA: TGTGCCAGCAGCCAAGTGAGTGGCGGGGGGGCCGAAGATACGCAGTATTTT.

V usage is TRBV7-3 and J usage is TRBJ2-3; no reliable D call. CDR1 SGHTA and CDR2 FQGTGA come from the germline V gene. The V gene lost 5 bases and the J gene lost 2 bases, with 8 bases spanning the gap. The CDR3 covers 13 residues. CDR3 region: CASSVAATDTQYF. As DNA, the CDR3 is TGTGCCAGCAGCGTCGCGGCCACAGATACGCAGTATTTT.

Note on this clone: Distinct nucleotide sequences in the sample also encode this CDR3. The CDR3 bases are TGTGCCAGCAGCCAAGATGGGGGGGGCCCCTACAATGAGCAGTTCTTC. Translated, it gives CASSQDGGGPYNEQFF. The chain links TRBV4-2 to TRBJ2-1, with D possibly being TRBD2 (7 bases). Germline CDR1 and CDR2: LGHNA and YNFKEQ. With 0 bases removed from V and 2 bases from J, the gap between germline ends came to 11 bases. The CDR3 covers 16 residues.

The chain links TRBV5-8 to TRBJ1-2, with TRBD1 matching over 11 bases. Germline CDR1 is SGHTS and CDR2 is YDEGEE. The V segment lost 0 bases and the J segment 12 bases; nucleotides outside the gene matches: 13. This CDR3 is built from 16 residues. CDR3 in amino acids: CASSLEAIGQGANHTF. Here the CDR3 DNA reads TGTGCCAGCAGCTTGGAGGCTATAGGACAGGGGGCGAATCACACCTTC.

V and J are TRBV27 and TRBJ1-5, with a weak D call TRBD1 (5 bases). The CDR3 extends over 15 amino acids. The germline V gene encodes CDR1 MNHEY and CDR2 SMNVEV (reference sequence). V shed 7 bases and J shed 0 bases, with 13 bases lying between them. The DNA for the CDR3 is TGTGCCAGCAAACCCGACAGTTATAGCAATCAGCCCCAGCATTTT. Protein sequence: CASKPDSYSNQPQHF.

The J gene is TRBJ1-1, the V gene TRBV2; no clear D gene. The CDR3 covers 16 residues. Germline values: CDR1 SNHLY, CDR2 FYNNEI. Trimming left V 7 bases short and J 1 base short, with 19 bases between. This chain's CDR3 is CASKKWPTDSNTEAFF. The CDR3 DNA sequence: TGTGCCAGCAAAAAGTGGCCCACTGACTCGAACACTGAAGCTTTCTTT.

V gene TRBV3-1 (or the pseudogene TRBV3-2) combines with J gene TRBJ2-1; 10 positions match TRBD2. This CDR3 has 16 amino acids. Germline CDR1 is LGHDT and CDR2 is YNNKEL (reference sequence). Germline trimming cut 6 bases from V and 4 bases from J; bases unmatched to any gene: 9. The CDR3 coding sequence is TGTGCCAGCAGTTCACTAGCGGGAAAACGATACAATGAGCAGTTCTTC. Translated, it gives CASSSLAGKRYNEQFF.

The CDR3 sequence: CAWSDLGEDYGYTF. CDR3 coding DNA: TGTGCCTGGAGTGACTTAGGGGAGGACTATGGCTACACCTTC. This rearrangement joins TRBV30 to TRBJ1-2, with a possible D match to TRBD1 (5 bases). Trimming took 1 base from V and 3 from J, leaving 12 bases between them. Germline CDR1 GTSNPN, CDR2 SVGIG (reference sequence). This CDR3 comprises 14 residues.

The chain recombines TRBV2 with TRBJ2-3; 9 bases are a match to TRBD2. Trimming took 8 bases from V and 4 from J; bases not matched to a gene: 7. The CDR3 sequence is 14 residues long. From germline, CDR1 is SNHLY and CDR2 FYNNEI. The CDR3 region has the DNA TGTGCCAGCGGACTAGCGAGGGGACCAGATACGCAGTATTTT. It codes for CASGLARGPDTQYF.